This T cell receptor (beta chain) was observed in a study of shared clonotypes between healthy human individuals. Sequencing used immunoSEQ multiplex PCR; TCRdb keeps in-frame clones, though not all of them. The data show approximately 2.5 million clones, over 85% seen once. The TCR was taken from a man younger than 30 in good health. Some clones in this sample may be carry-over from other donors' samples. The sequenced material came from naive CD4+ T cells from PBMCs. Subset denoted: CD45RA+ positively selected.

The CDR3: CASSLVRGMNTEAFF. CDR3 DNA: TGTGCCAGCAGTTTAGTTCGGGGCATGAACACTGAAGCTTTCTTT. V gene TRBV28 combines with J gene TRBJ1-1; possible D gene TRBD1, 5 bases. Germline values: CDR1 MDHEN, CDR2 SYDVKM. Trimming shortened V by 2 bases and J by 0 bases, and 10 bases separated the two germline ends. The CDR3 totals 15 residues.